The 16 T cell receptor beta chains reported below all come from one sample, sequenced in a study of blood T cells in healthy people across ages. PCR was performed a second time for about 6 to 11 cycles using a sample-barcoded 5' primer and a J-beta primer mix. TCRdb reanalysed the 5' RACE reads using MiXCR and keeps one entry per CDR3 protein. The table has fewer than 2,000,000 distinct CDR3 sequences, around 42% seen once; the top ten hold 20% to 25%. The material sequenced was blood. Receptors were obtained from a human donor in good health.

This clonotype was picked up a small number of times. The gene calls are TRBV4-2 and TRBJ2-1; 8 bases match TRBD2. CDR1 is LGHNA and CDR2 is YNFKEQ in the germline V gene. The length of the CDR3 is 18 residues. Losses at the gene ends were 4 bases for V and 5 bases for J; bases not matched to a gene: 16. The CDR3 sequence: CASSRATGGAGVDNEQFF. The CDR3 DNA sequence: TGTGCCAGCAGCCGGGCTACCGGGGGGGCCGGAGTCGACAATGAGCAGTTCTTC.

This clonotype was counted only a few times. V and J are TRBV20-1 and TRBJ2-7, with 7 bases matching TRBD2. Germline-derived CDR1 and CDR2 are DFQATT and SNEGSKA (reference sequence). This CDR3 contains 15 residues. V was clipped by 3 bases and J by 3 bases; unmatched bases: 11. Here the CDR3 reads CSASPRLALGYEQYF. The CDR3 nucleotides read TGCAGTGCTAGTCCTCGACTAGCCTTGGGCTACGAGCAGTACTTC.

The chain has TRBV28 and TRBJ2-3, with D possibly TRBD2 on 6 matching bases. Germline CDR1 and CDR2: MDHEN and SYDVKM. The CDR3 contains 15 residues. Trimming left V 6 bases short and J 2 bases short, with 15 bases between. The CDR3 DNA reads TGTGCCAGCAGCCAGCCGGGGGTCTACACAGATACGCAGTATTTT. It is translated as CASSQPGVYTDTQYF.

The rearrangement uses TRBV20-1 and TRBJ2-3; D may be TRBD2 (7 bases). The germline V gene encodes CDR1 DFQATT and CDR2 SNEGSKA (reference sequence). V lost 4 bases and J 1 base, leaving 21 bases between the germline ends. The CDR3 length is 17 residues. The CDR3 protein is CSAIRGAGGKRTDTQYF. In DNA, the CDR3 is TGCAGTGCTATCCGGGGGGCCGGGGGAAAGCGCACAGATACGCAGTATTTT.

V and J are TRBV6-2 or TRBV6-3 and TRBJ2-2, with D perhaps matching TRBD2 (6 bases). The length of the CDR3 is 17 residues. Germline V lookup: CDR1 MNHEY, CDR2 SVGEGT. Deletions cut 0 bases from V and 0 bases from J, with 11 bases between. For the CDR3, the DNA is TGTGCCAGCAGTTACTCTGTCGGGGGAACGAACACCGGGGAGCTGTTTTTT. It translates to CASSYSVGGTNTGELFF.

The V gene is TRBV7-2, the J gene TRBJ1-2, with 12 bases that match TRBD1. J was trimmed by 10 bases and V by 5 bases; bases with no gene match: 14. There are 16 residues in the CDR3. CDR1 is SGHTA and CDR2 is FQGNSA in the germline V gene. CDR3 DNA: TGTGCCAGCAGCATATCCGGGACAGGGGGCTGGGCCTCCTACACCTTC. Its protein product is CASSISGTGGWASYTF.

The V gene is TRBV7-2, the J gene TRBJ1-2, with D unclear. Trimming left V 1 base short and J 4 bases short, with 13 bases between. CDR3 length: 15 amino acids. CDR1 is SGHTA and CDR2 is FQGNSA in the germline V gene. For the CDR3, the DNA is TGTGCCAGCAGCTTAGGAGGTATCCAGAGCTATGGCTACACCTTC. Translated, it gives CASSLGGIQSYGYTF.

This clonotype showed up just a few times. The chain is built from TRBV4-3 and TRBJ2-4; D might be TRBD2 (5 bases). The CDR3 runs 13 residues. Germline V CDR1 and CDR2: LGHNA, YSLEER. With 1 base removed from V and 9 bases from J, the gap between germline ends came to 10 bases. Written as DNA, the CDR3 is TGCGCCAGCAGCCAAGGGACTGAAGGCATTCAGTACTTC. Translation: CASSQGTEGIQYF.

The rearrangement joins TRBV29-1 to TRBJ2-7; 7 bases are shared with TRBD1. V lost 6 bases to trimming and J lost 3 bases; unmatched junction nucleotides: 8. Germline CDR1 reads SQVTM; CDR2 reads ANQGSEA. There are 13 residues in the CDR3. The DNA of the CDR3 is TGCAGCGTACGACAGGGAATTAACTACGAGCAGTACTTC. Amino acid sequence: CSVRQGINYEQYF.

This clonotype was counted only a few times. This chain's CDR3 is CSASADGGEQFF. CDR3 nucleotides: TGCAGTGCTAGCGCGGACGGGGGTGAGCAGTTCTTC. This chain uses TRBV20-1 with TRBJ2-1; possible D gene TRBD2, 6 bases. Trimming left V 3 bases short and J 9 bases short, with 12 bases between. Germline V CDR1 and CDR2: DFQATT, SNEGSKA (reference sequence). The CDR3 runs to 12 residues.

The rearrangement uses TRBV6-1 and TRBJ2-1, with 12 bases aligning to TRBD2. V dropped 6 bases and J dropped 8; count of bases not matched to a gene: 8. Per the germline V gene, CDR1 is MNHNS and CDR2 is SASEGT. The CDR3 contains 15 residues. The CDR3 sequence is CASRVSSGGVHEQFF. DNA for the CDR3: TGTGCCAGCAGGGTCTCTAGCGGGGGGGTGCATGAGCAGTTCTTC.

Turning to this clonotype: Relative to the germline gene, one junction end is altered; a read error may explain this. The chain uses TRBV5-1 and TRBJ2-4; 7 bases line up with TRBD2. The CDR3 spans 13 residues. Germline V gives CDR1 SGHRS, CDR2 YFSETQ. CDR3 sequence: CAGSLGGENIQYF. Here the CDR3 DNA reads TGCGCCGGCAGCTTGGGAGGGGAAAACATTCAGTACTTC.

This clonotype has a handful of counts. The chain employs TRBV20-1 and TRBJ1-5; D uncertain. The germline V gene has CDR1 DFQATT and CDR2 SNEGSKA (reference sequence). The length of the CDR3 is 14 residues. V dropped 2 bases and J dropped 4 bases, with 12 bases sitting between them. CDR3 region: CSARLVQTNQPQHF. DNA for the CDR3: TGCAGTGCTAGACTTGTACAGACGAATCAGCCCCAGCATTTT.

V gene TRBV6-2 or TRBV6-3 combines with J gene TRBJ1-5; 7 nucleotides line up with TRBD1. CDR3 length: 16 amino acids. V was clipped by 4 bases and J by 5 bases; unmatched bases: 11. Germline values: CDR1 MNHEY, CDR2 SVGEGT. The CDR3: CASSLTGPRSYQPQHF. Here the CDR3 DNA reads TGTGCCAGCAGTTTGACAGGGCCACGCTCATATCAGCCCCAGCATTTT.

This clonotype was counted only a few times. V usage is TRBV27 and J usage is TRBJ2-1, with 9 positions matching TRBD1. V lost 3 bases to trimming and J lost 15 bases; unmatched junction nucleotides: 12. The CDR3 loop spans 14 amino acids. Germline CDR1 reads MNHEY; CDR2 reads SMNVEV (reference sequence). CDR3 sequence: CASSLISMGQGPFF. CDR3 sequence (DNA): TGTGCCAGCAGTTTGATTTCGATGGGACAGGGTCCGTTCTTC.

The chain uses TRBV20-1 and TRBJ2-3, with D perhaps TRBD2 (6 bases). The CDR3 is made up of 15 amino acids. The germline CDR1 and CDR2 sequences are DFQATT and SNEGSKA (reference sequence). The V and J ends lost 6 bases and 2 bases respectively, with 18 bases between them. CDR3 residues: CSALPLAGITDTQYF. CDR3 coding DNA: TGCAGTGCACTTCCCCTGGCGGGGATCACAGATACGCAGTATTTT.